Presented here are 21 T cell receptor beta chains from one specimen sequenced in a study of T cells in Graves' hyperthyroidism and ophthalmopathy. RNA transcripts yielded amplified TCR beta CDR3 regions. A set of HTBI primers served as the primers for a first-round RT-PCR of the TCR CDR3. TCRdb passed the multiplex PCR reads through MiXCR, listing each CDR3 protein once. The sample has about 560,000 distinct CDR3 sequences; more than 45% are singletons. Sequencing was performed on peripheral blood or thyroid tissue (not recorded which). Receptors were obtained from a woman between 18 and 30 years old with Graves' hyperthyroidism.

The chain has TRBV29-1 and TRBJ1-2; D perhaps matches TRBD1 (6 bases). Germline V gene lookup returns CDR1 SQVTM and CDR2 ANQGSEA. Trimming took off 7 bases at V and 6 bases at J, with 6 bases between the two ends. This CDR3 spans 9 amino acids. CDR3: CSGTDGYTF. The CDR3 nucleotides are TGCAGCGGGACAGATGGCTACACCTTC.

The chain carries TRBV6-1 and TRBJ1-4; D is ambiguous. Germline V CDR1 and CDR2: MNHNS, SASEGT. The germline V and J ends were trimmed by 4 bases and 0 bases, with 9 bases remaining between them. This CDR3 spans 15 amino acids. The DNA for the CDR3 is TGTGCCAGCAGTGGTCGGGGTGCAACTAATGAAAAACTGTTTTTT. This encodes CASSGRGATNEKLFF.

The rearrangement uses TRBV10-3 and TRBJ2-5; 7 nucleotides agree with TRBD1. This CDR3 is built from 15 residues. From germline, CDR1 is ENHRY and CDR2 SYGVKD. J lost 2 bases, V lost 8 bases, and 11 bases had no gene match. DNA for the CDR3: TGTGCCATCCGACCTCCAGGGGACAGACAAGAGACCCAGTACTTC. Residues: CAIRPPGDRQETQYF.

The chain joins TRBV7-2 to TRBJ1-2, with D tentatively TRBD1 (6 bases). V lost 5 bases and J 4 bases, leaving 17 bases between the germline ends. The CDR3 spans 15 residues. Germline lookup yields CDR1 SGHTA and CDR2 FQGNSA. The CDR3 reads CASSVYRVGIYGYTF. As DNA, the CDR3 is TGTGCCAGCAGCGTCTACAGGGTTGGGATCTATGGCTACACCTTC.

This chain uses TRBV29-1 with TRBJ1-5, with 8 positions matching TRBD1. The CDR3 runs to 15 residues. V shed 7 bases and J 2 bases; nucleotides not matched to a gene: 10. In germline, CDR1 is SQVTM, CDR2 ANQGSEA. The CDR3 DNA reads TGCAGCGCTAGACAGGGGTTCGTGGGCAATCAGCCCCAGCATTTT. It translates to CSARQGFVGNQPQHF. The entire variable domain, with the rest obtained from reference TRBV29-1 and TRBJ1-5, is as follows: SAVISQKPSRDICQRGTSLTIQCQVDSQVTMMFWYRQQPGQSLTLIATANQGSEATYESGFVIDKFPISRPNLTFSTLTVSNMSPEDSSIYLCSARQGFVGNQPQHFGDGTRLSIL.

The rearrangement joins TRBV2 to TRBJ2-7, with D tentatively TRBD2 (5 bases). Germline CDR1 and CDR2: SNHLY and FYNNEI. Between the trimmed V and J ends, which lost 6 bases and 3 bases, there was a span of 12 bases. The CDR3 is made up of 13 amino acids. The CDR3 sequence: CASSQEGSYEQYF. CDR3 in DNA: TGTGCCAGCAGCCAAGAAGGGAGCTACGAGCAGTACTTC.

The sample holds a few counts of this clonotype. J is TRBJ2-7 and V is TRBV7-2; TRBD2 is a possible D gene (6 bases). In germline, CDR1 is SGHTA, CDR2 FQGNSA. V was trimmed by 4 bases and J by 7 bases, leaving 14 bases between them. This CDR3 has 13 residues. The CDR3 sequence: CASSWDSPGEQYF. The DNA of the CDR3 is TGTGCCAGCAGCTGGGACTCTCCCGGGGAGCAGTACTTC.

The chain joins TRBV20-1 to TRBJ1-4, with a tentative D call TRBD1 (6 bases). The CDR3 is made up of 16 amino acids. The germline V gene encodes CDR1 DFQATT and CDR2 SNEGSKA (reference sequence). The V end was cut by 0 bases, the J end by 7 bases, with 18 bases between. CDR3 sequence: CSARDPRDRYTEKLFF. DNA for the CDR3: TGCAGTGCTAGAGATCCGAGAGACAGGTATACTGAAAAACTGTTTTTT.

Note on this clonotype: The CDR3 end shows no conserved phenylalanine or tryptophan, and so a read error is likely. This chain links TRBV5-4 with TRBJ1-2; no reliable D call. Germline V lookup: CDR1 SGHNT, CDR2 YYREEE (reference sequence). CDR3 length: 15 residues. Trimming left V 0 bases short and J 0 bases short, with 9 bases between. The DNA of the CDR3 is TGTGCCAGCAGCTTGGTGGAGAAAGCTAACTATGGCTACACCGTC. This encodes CASSLVEKANYGYTV.

In its sample, this clonotype was seen a few times. This is likely a read error, given that the CDR3 carries no conserved phenylalanine or tryptophan at its end. The gene calls are TRBV2 and TRBJ1-4, with a tentative D call TRBD1 (6 bases). Germline V gene lookup returns CDR1 SNHLY and CDR2 FYNNEI. CDR3 length equals 14 residues. V was shortened by 3 bases and J by 7 bases, with 12 bases between the two germline ends. The chain's CDR3 is CASSDGGRSEKLFS. Here the CDR3 DNA reads TGTGCCAGCAGTGATGGGGGCAGGAGTGAAAAACTGTTTTCT.

A few counts support this clonotype. The CDR3 coding sequence is TGCGCCAGCAGCTGGAGCTCGAACACCGGGGAGCTGTTTTTT. Amino acid sequence: CASSWSSNTGELFF. The V and J genes are TRBV5-1 and TRBJ2-2; D gene uncertain. Between the trimmed V and J ends, which lost 3 bases and 0 bases, there was a span of 6 bases. The germline CDR1 and CDR2 sequences are SGHRS and YFSETQ. The CDR3 runs to 14 residues.

This clonotype was observed at least ten times. V usage is TRBV24-1 and J usage is TRBJ2-6; 10 bases match TRBD1. The CDR3 has 16 residues. With 5 bases clipped from V and 3 bases from J, the junction kept 3 bases outside the gene matches. From germline, CDR1 is KGHDR and CDR2 SFDVKD. This CDR3 is CATSGTGGVGANVLTF. The CDR3 nucleotides are TGTGCCACCAGTGGGACAGGGGGAGTTGGGGCCAACGTCCTGACTTTC.

This clonotype showed up just once. The chain recombines TRBV29-1 with TRBJ2-6, with a possible D match to TRBD1 (6 bases). Germline V gene lookup returns CDR1 SQVTM and CDR2 ANQGSEA. Trimming left V 4 bases short and J 0 bases short, with 7 bases between. The CDR3 runs 14 residues. The CDR3 nucleotides are TGCAGCGTTGGGGGACACTCTGGGGCCAACGTCCTGACTTTC. Encoded protein: CSVGGHSGANVLTF.

This sequence joins TRBV5-1 and TRBJ1-1; perhaps TRBD1 as D (6 bases). Trimming took 0 bases from V and 7 from J, leaving 13 bases between them. The CDR3 is 14 amino acids. Germline CDR1 reads SGHRS; CDR2 reads YFSETQ. The CDR3 region is CASSLASGAGEAFF. As DNA, the CDR3 is TGCGCCAGCAGCTTGGCCTCGGGGGCCGGTGAAGCTTTCTTT.

The chain is built from TRBV5-1 and TRBJ1-5; no clear D gene. This CDR3 comprises 14 residues. V gave up 5 bases and J gave up 2 bases, with 11 bases separating them. CDR1 is SGHRS and CDR2 is YFSETQ in the germline V gene. This chain's CDR3 is CASRPTWGNQPQHF. The DNA of the CDR3 is TGCGCCAGCAGACCTACTTGGGGCAATCAGCCCCAGCATTTT.

This CDR3 reads CAIRDLANQPQHF. DNA for the CDR3: TGTGCCATCAGAGATCTCGCCAATCAGCCCCAGCATTTT. V and J are TRBV10-3 and TRBJ1-5; no clear D. The CDR3 consists of 13 residues. CDR1 ENHRY and CDR2 SYGVKD come from the germline V gene. Trimming shortened V by 6 bases and J by 3 bases, and 9 bases separated the two germline ends.

This clonotype was detected ten times or more. The rearrangement joins TRBV20-1 to TRBJ1-1; 7 bases match TRBD1. The CDR3 runs 13 residues. Germline V gene data show CDR1 as DFQATT and CDR2 as SNEGSKA (reference sequence). The ends lost 4 bases at V and 2 bases at J; junction bases unmatched: 4. The CDR3 loop is CSATGQLNTEAFF. In DNA, the CDR3 is TGCAGTGCTACGGGACAGCTAAACACTGAAGCTTTCTTT.

J is TRBJ1-2 and V is TRBV25-1; D call uncertain. The length of the CDR3 is 16 residues. CDR1 and CDR2 (germline): MGHDK, SYGVNS. The V end lost 5 bases, the J end lost 6 bases, and 22 bases lay between the germline ends. CDR3 residues: CASSQMYTVLKHGYTF. CDR3 nucleotide sequence: TGTGCCAGCAGTCAGATGTACACGGTACTAAAGCATGGCTACACCTTC.

The V gene is TRBV7-2, the J gene TRBJ1-6, with TRBD1 as a possible D gene (6 bases). Trimming took off 6 bases at V and 7 bases at J, with 19 bases between the two ends. Germline V CDR1 and CDR2: SGHTA, FQGNSA. The CDR3 is 16 amino acids. CDR3 sequence reads: CASSRHHRETNSPLHF. The DNA for the CDR3 is TGTGCCAGCAGTCGACACCACAGGGAAACCAATTCACCCCTCCACTTT.

This clonotype was counted a few times. This chain connects TRBV19 to TRBJ1-1; 7 bases agree with TRBD1. The V and J ends lost 7 bases and 3 bases, in that order; junction bases with no gene match: 8. Germline lookup yields CDR1 LNHDA and CDR2 SQIVND (reference sequence). CDR3 length: 14 residues. CDR3 bases: TGTGCCAGTACCTATAGGACAGGTCACACTGAAGCTTTCTTT. Amino acids: CASTYRTGHTEAFF.

CDR3 nucleotide sequence: TGCAGTGCTAGTTCCATTACCACCGGATCCTACGAGCAGTACTTC. Amino acids: CSASSITTGSYEQYF. The rearrangement links TRBV20-1 to TRBJ2-7; D not resolved. Trimming left V 3 bases short and J 1 base short, with 16 bases between. Germline CDR1 DFQATT, CDR2 SNEGSKA (reference sequence). The CDR3 is 15 amino acids.